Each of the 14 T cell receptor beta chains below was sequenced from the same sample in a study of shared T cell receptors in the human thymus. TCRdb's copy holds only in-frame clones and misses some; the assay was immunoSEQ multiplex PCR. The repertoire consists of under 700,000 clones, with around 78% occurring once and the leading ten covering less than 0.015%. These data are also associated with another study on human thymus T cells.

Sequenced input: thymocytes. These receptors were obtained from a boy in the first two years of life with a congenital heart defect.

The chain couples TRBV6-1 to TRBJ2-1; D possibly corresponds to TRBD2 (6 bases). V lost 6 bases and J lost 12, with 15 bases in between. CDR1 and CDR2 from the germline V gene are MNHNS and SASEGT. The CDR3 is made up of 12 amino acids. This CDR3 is CASRILAKGQFF. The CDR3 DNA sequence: TGTGCCAGCAGAATACTAGCCAAGGGGCAGTTCTTC.

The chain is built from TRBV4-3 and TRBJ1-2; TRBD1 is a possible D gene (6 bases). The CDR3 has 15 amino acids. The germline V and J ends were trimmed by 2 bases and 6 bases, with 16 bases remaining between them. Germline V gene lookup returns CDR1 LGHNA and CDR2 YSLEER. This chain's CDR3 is CASSQISAGADGYTF. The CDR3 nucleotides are TGCGCCAGCAGCCAAATATCGGCAGGGGCAGATGGCTACACCTTC.

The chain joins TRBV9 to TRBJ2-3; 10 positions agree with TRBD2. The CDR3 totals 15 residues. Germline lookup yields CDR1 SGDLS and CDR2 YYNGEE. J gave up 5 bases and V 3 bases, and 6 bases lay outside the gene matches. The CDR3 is CASSGSGRAVDTQYF. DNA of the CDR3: TGTGCCAGCAGCGGCAGCGGGAGGGCCGTAGATACGCAGTATTTT.

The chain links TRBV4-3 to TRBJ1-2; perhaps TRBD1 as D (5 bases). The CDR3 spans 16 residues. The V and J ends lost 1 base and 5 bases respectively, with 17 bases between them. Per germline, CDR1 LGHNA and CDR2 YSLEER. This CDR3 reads CASSQGGEGDIYGYTF. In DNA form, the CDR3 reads TGCGCCAGCAGCCAAGGGGGGGAGGGAGACATTTATGGCTACACCTTC.

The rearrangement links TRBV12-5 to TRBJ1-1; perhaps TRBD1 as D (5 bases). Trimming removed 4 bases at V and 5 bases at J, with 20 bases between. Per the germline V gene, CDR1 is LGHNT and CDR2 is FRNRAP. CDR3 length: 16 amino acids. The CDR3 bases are TGTGCTAGTGGTTGGGGGGTCACGGGCCCGGGGACTGAAGCTTTCTTT. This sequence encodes CASGWGVTGPGTEAFF.

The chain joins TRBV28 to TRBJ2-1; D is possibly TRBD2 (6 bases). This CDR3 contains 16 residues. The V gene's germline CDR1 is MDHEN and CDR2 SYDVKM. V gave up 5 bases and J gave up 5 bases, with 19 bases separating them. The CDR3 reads CASSLPLRRAHNEQFF. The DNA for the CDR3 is TGTGCCAGCAGTCTCCCATTGCGGAGGGCCCACAATGAGCAGTTCTTC.

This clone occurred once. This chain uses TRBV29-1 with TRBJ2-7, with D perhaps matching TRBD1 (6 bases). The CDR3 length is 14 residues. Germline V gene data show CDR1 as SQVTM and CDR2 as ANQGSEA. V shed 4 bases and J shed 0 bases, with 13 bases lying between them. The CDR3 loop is CSVGPGHLSYEQYF. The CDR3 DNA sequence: TGCAGCGTTGGCCCGGGACACCTCTCCTACGAGCAGTACTTC.

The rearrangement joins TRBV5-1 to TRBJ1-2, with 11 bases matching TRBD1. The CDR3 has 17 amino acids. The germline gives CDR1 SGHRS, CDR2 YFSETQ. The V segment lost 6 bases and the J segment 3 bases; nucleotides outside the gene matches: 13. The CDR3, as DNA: TGCGCCAGCACAACCGGGACAGGGGGTAGATGGGACTATGGCTACACCTTC. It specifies CASTTGTGGRWDYGYTF.

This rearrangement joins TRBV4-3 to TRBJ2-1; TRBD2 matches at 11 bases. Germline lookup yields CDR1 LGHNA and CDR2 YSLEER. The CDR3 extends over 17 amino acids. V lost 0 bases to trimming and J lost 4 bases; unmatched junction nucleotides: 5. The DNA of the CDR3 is TGCGCCAGCAGCCAAGATCTGGGACTAGCGGAGTACAATGAGCAGTTCTTC. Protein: CASSQDLGLAEYNEQFF.

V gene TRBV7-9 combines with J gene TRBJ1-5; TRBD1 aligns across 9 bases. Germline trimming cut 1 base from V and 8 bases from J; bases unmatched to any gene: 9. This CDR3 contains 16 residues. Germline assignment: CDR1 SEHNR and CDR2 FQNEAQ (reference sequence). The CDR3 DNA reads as TGTGCCAGCAGCTTAGTCCTCCGGGACAGGGACGAGCCCCAGCATTTT. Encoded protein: CASSLVLRDRDEPQHF. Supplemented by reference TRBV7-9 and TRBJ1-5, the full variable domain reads DTGVSQNPRHKITKRGQNVTFRCDPISEHNRLYWYRQTLGQGPEFLTYFQNEAQLEKSRLLSDRFSAERPKGSFSTLEIQRTEQGDSAMYLCASSLVLRDRDEPQHFGDGTRLSIL.

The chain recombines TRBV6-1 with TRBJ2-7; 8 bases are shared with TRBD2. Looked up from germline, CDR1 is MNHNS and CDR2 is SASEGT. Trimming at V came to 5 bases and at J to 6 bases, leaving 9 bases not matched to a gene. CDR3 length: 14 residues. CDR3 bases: TGTGCCAGCAGTCCCCCGGGGGGGCTTACCGAGCAGTACTTC. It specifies CASSPPGGLTEQYF.

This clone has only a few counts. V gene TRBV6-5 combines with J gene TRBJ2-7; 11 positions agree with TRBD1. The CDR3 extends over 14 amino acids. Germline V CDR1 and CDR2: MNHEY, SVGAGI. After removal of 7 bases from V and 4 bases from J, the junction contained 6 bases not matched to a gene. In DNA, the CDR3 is TGTGCCAGCACCCCGGGACAGGGGGGTTACGAGCAGTACTTC. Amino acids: CASTPGQGGYEQYF.

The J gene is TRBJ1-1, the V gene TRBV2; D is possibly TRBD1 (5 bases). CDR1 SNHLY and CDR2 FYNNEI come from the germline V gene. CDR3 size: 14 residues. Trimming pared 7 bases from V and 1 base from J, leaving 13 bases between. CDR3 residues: CASTTAHGNTEAFF. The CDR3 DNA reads TGTGCCAGCACGACAGCCCACGGGAACACTGAAGCTTTCTTT. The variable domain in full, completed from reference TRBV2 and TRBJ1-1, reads EPEVTQTPSHQVTQMGQEVILRCVPISNHLYFYWYRQILGQKVEFLVSFYNNEISEKSEIFDDQFSVERPDGSNFTLKIRSTKLEDSAMYFCASTTAHGNTEAFFGQGTRLTVV.

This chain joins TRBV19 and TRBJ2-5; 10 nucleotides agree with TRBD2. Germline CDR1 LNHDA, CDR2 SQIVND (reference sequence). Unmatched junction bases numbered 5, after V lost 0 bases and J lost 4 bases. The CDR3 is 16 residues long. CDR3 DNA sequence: TGTGCCAGTAGTATAGAAAGCGGGAGGGCCGGAGAGACCCAGTACTTC. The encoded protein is CASSIESGRAGETQYF.